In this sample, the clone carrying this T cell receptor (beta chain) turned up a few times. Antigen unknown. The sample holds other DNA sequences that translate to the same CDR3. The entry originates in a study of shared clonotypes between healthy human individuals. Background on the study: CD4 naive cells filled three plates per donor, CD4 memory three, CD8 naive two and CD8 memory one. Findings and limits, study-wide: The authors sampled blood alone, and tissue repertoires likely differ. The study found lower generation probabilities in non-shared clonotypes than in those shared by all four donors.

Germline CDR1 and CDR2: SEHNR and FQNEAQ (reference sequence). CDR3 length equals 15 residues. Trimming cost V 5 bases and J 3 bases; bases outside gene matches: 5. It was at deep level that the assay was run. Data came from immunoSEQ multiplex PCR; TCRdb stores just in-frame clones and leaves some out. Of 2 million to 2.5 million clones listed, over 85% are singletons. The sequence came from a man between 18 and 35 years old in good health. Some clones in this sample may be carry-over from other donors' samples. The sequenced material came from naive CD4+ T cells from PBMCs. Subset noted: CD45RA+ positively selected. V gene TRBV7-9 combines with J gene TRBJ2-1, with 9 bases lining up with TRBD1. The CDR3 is CASSPDRGGYNEQFF. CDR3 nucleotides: TGTGCCAGCAGCCCGGACAGGGGAGGCTACAATGAGCAGTTCTTC. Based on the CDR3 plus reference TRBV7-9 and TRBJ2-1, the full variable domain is DTGVSQNPRHKITKRGQNVTFRCDPISEHNRLYWYRQTLGQGPEFLTYFQNEAQLEKSRLLSDRFSAERPKGSFSTLEIQRTEQGDSAMYLCASSPDRGGYNEQFFGPGTRLTVL.